The present T cell receptor beta chain was sequenced within a study of T cell responses to AZD1222 COVID-19 vaccine. The study's findings and limits: CD4 TCRs covered the whole spike, strongest at regions 160-218 and 743-854.

Notes on this clone: Its antigen is as yet unknown.

CDR1 LNHDA and CDR2 SQIVND come from the germline V gene (reference sequence). CDR3 length: 16 residues. With V trimmed by 3 bases and J by 1 base, 6 bases remained unmatched. Pooled together were second doses at about 4 or about 12 weeks. Assay: immunoSEQ multiplex PCR; the TCRdb copy retains only in-frame clones and omits some. Here the sample spans under 140,000 clones, 80% to 95% being singletons. The TCR originated in an adult who received the AZD1222 COVID-19 vaccine. V usage is TRBV19 and J usage is TRBJ2-5, with 9 bases fitting TRBD2. The sample in question was peripheral blood, obtained 28 days after the second AZD1222 dose. The CDR3 sequence: CASSIARGGTQETQYF. CDR3 nucleotide sequence: TGTGCCAGTAGTATTGCGCGGGGGGGAACCCAAGAGACCCAGTACTTC.